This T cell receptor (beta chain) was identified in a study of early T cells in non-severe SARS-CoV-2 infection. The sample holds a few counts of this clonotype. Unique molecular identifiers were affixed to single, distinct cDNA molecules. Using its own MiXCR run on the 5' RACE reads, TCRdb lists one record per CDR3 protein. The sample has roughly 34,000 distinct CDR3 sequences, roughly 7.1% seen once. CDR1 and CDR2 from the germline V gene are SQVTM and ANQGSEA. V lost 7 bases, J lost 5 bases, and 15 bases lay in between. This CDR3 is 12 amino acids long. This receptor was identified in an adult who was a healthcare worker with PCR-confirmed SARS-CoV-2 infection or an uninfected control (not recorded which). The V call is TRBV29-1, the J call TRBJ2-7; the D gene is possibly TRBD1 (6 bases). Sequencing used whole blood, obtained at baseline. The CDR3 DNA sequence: TGCAGCGGAATCACAGGGAAAAACGAGCAGTACTTC. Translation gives CSGITGKNEQYF.